A selection of T cell receptor beta chains follows, all from one sample in a study of cytomegalovirus exposure and HLA in healthy donors. Assay: immunoSEQ multiplex PCR; the TCRdb copy retains only in-frame clones and omits some. The sample comprises fewer than 200,000 clones, under 70% of which are singletons, and 2.5% to 3.5% rests with the top ten. Sequencing used PBMCs. The receptors were gathered from a woman in her thirties or forties in good health and CMV-seropositive. The CDR3 runs from the conserved cysteine through the conserved F or W. The D gene is left open where the match is weak. Clone sizes are given selectively: once, few, many, or a class where the clone is expanded.

clone size	D gene	V gene	J gene	CDR3 DNA	CDR3 protein
few	-	TRBV2	TRBJ2-5	TGTGCCAGCAGTAAGAGCAGGGAGACCCAGTACTTC	CASSKSRETQYF
-	-	TRBV5-1	TRBJ1-2	TGCGCCAGCAGCGCCGGGAGTTCGGTGGACTATGGCTACACCTTC	CASSAGSSVDYGYTF
-	TRBD2	TRBV25-1	TRBJ2-7	TGTGCCAGCAGTGATCCAGCGGGGGGTGCGGACGAGCAGTACTTC	CASSDPAGGADEQYF
few	-	TRBV10-3	TRBJ1-2	TGTGCCATCTCTGGGGGGAACTATGGCTACACCTTC	CAISGGNYGYTF
-	-	TRBV12-5	TRBJ1-6	TGTGCTAGTGATCAGCCAGGGGATTATAATTCACCCCTCCACTTT	CASDQPGDYNSPLHF
-	TRBD1	TRBV15	TRBJ2-3	TGTGCCACCAGGGGACAGGCCACAGATACGCAGTATTTT	CATRGQATDTQYF
once	-	TRBV9	TRBJ1-1	TGTGCCAGCAGCGGACAGCCCCCACACGAATCTGAAGCTTTCTTT	CASSGQPPHESEAFF
-	-	TRBV10-3	TRBJ1-1	TGTGCCATCGGGCAGGGGTTAGAAGCTTTCTTT	CAIGQGLEAFF
-	-	TRBV7-2	TRBJ1-5	TGTGCCAGCAGCTTAGTGGCAGTTAATCAGCCCCAGCATTTT	CASSLVAVNQPQHF
-	-	TRBV7-3	TRBJ2-3	TGTGCCAGCAGCTCACAGGGCTCAGATACGCAGTATTTT	CASSSQGSDTQYF
once	-	TRBV7-8	TRBJ1-3	TGTGCCAGCAGCTTTTATACAGATCCCTCTGGAAACACCATATATTTT	CASSFYTDPSGNTIYF
many	TRBD1	TRBV23-1	TRBJ1-1	TGCGCCAGCAGCCAGGGGGGGAACACTGAAGCTTTCTTT	CASSQGGNTEAFF
-	TRBD2	TRBV7-2	TRBJ2-7	TGTGCCAGCAGCTTAAACCCGCCTGGGGGGGGCTACGAGCAGTACTTC	CASSLNPPGGGYEQYF
-	-	TRBV7-7	TRBJ2-1	TGTGCTAGCAGCTTGGGCACTAGTAGTTACAATGAGCAGTTCTTC	CASSLGTSSYNEQFF
few	-	TRBV2	TRBJ2-7	TGTGCCAGCAGTTCCGCGGGGACAGCCTACGAGCAGTACTTC	CASSSAGTAYEQYF
-	TRBD1	TRBV27	TRBJ2-7	TGTGCCAGCAGTCCGGACAGGGGAGAGGACGAGCAGTACTTC	CASSPDRGEDEQYF
-	TRBD1	TRBV4-3	TRBJ1-1	TGCGCCAGCACCCTATCGGACAGGGAAGATAGAGCTTTCTTT	CASTLSDREDRAFF
-	-	TRBV29-1	TRBJ2-1	TGCAGCGTTGCACAGCTCAATGAGCAGTTCTTC	CSVAQLNEQFF
-	TRBD2	TRBV29-1	TRBJ2-5	TGCAGCATAAGGACTAGCGGGCGACAAGAGACCCAGTACTTC	CSIRTSGRQETQYF
-	-	TRBV10-3	TRBJ1-1	TGTGCCATCAGTGAGTCGTGGGGCGGTACGATCTTT	CAISESWGGTIF
once	-	TRBV9	TRBJ1-1	TGTGCCAGCAGCGCGGCTCGGGGGGTGGCGGGAGACACTGAAGCTTTCTTT	CASSAARGVAGDTEAFF
few	TRBD1	TRBV19	TRBJ2-7	TGTGCCAGTAGTTTAGGACAGGGCCAGTCCTACGAGCAGTACTTC	CASSLGQGQSYEQYF
-	TRBD1	TRBV6-5	TRBJ1-1	TGTGCCAGCAGTTTAAACAGGGGTGAAGCTTTCTTT	CASSLNRGEAFF
-	TRBD1	TRBV11-2	TRBJ2-7	TGTGCCAGCAGCCCCGGACAGGGGGCAGTTGAGCAGTACTTC	CASSPGQGAVEQYF
-	TRBD2	TRBV15	TRBJ2-3	TGTGCCACCAGCAGGAAAATAGGACTAGCGGGACCACTCGGGAGCACAGATACGCAGTATTTT	CATSRKIGLAGPLGSTDTQYF
once	-	TRBV7-9	TRBJ2-1	TGTGCCAGCAGCTTCGCCTTGGCTGGGGCGAATGAGCAGTTCTTC	CASSFALAGANEQFF
-	-	TRBV7-2	TRBJ2-5	TGTGCCAGCAGCTTAGGTGGGGAGGCCCAGTACTTC	CASSLGGEAQYF
-	TRBD1	TRBV6-6	TRBJ1-3	TGTGCCAGCAGTCAAAACCAGGGGGCTGGGAGAAACACCATATATTTT	CASSQNQGAGRNTIYF
-	-	TRBV23-1	TRBJ2-7	TGCGCCAGCAGAAACGGGAATCCCTACGAGCAGTACTTC	CASRNGNPYEQYF
once	-	TRBV27	TRBJ2-1	TGTGCCAGCAGTTTACTGGACAGCTCCTACAATGAGCAGTTCTTC	CASSLLDSSYNEQFF
-	-	TRBV9	TRBJ1-2	TGTGCCAGCAGCAATAGCCCCAACTATGGCTACACCTTC	CASSNSPNYGYTF